This TCR beta chain was recorded in a study of blood T cell repertoires in COVID-19. At the level of the study: PBMCs, B-cell-depleted T cells, or T cells were the source of the cDNA or gDNA that made up the material.

Data came from immunoSEQ multiplex PCR; TCRdb stores just in-frame clones and leaves some out. The sample consists of about 240,000 clones, roughly nine tenths of them appearing once. This CDR3 has 16 residues. V gave up 3 bases and J gave up 7 bases, with 18 bases separating them. Germline V lookup: CDR1 MNHEY, CDR2 SMNVEV (reference sequence). The source material was peripheral blood. The sequence derives from a man aged 55 to 69 with acute or convalescent COVID-19. The V call is TRBV27, the J call TRBJ2-2; tentative D call: TRBD2 (6 bases). DNA of the CDR3: TGTGCCAGCAGTTTTTCGACGGACTACAATCTCGGGGAGCTGTTTTTT. As protein: CASSFSTDYNLGELFF.